Listed here are 5 T cell receptor beta chains from one sample, sequenced in a study of early stage breast cancer tumors. TCRdb keeps only in-frame clones here, not all; method: immunoSEQ multiplex PCR. Altogether several thousand clones are present, over 60% being singletons, with the ten largest covering around 7%. Specimen: breast tumor tissue. Receptors were obtained from a person aged 45-65 years with breast cancer.

The gene calls are TRBV4-3 and TRBJ2-1, with TRBD2 as a possible D gene (5 bases). This CDR3 has 14 residues. The V and J ends lost 1 base and 8 bases respectively, with 12 bases between them. Germline CDR1 reads LGHNA; CDR2 reads YSLEER. CDR3 in amino acids: CASSQGSASYEQFF. The CDR3 DNA reads TGCGCCAGCAGCCAAGGCTCTGCTAGCTATGAGCAGTTCTTC.

This rearrangement joins TRBV10-3 to TRBJ1-1; TRBD1 aligns across 9 bases. V trimming: 0 bases; J trimming: 11 bases; junction bases outside the gene matches: 16. Germline-derived CDR1 and CDR2 are ENHRY and SYGVKD. The CDR3 spans 17 residues. The CDR3 region is CAISESVVGQGRVEAFF. CDR3 nucleotide sequence: TGTGCCATCAGTGAGTCGGTCGTGGGACAGGGCCGAGTTGAGGCTTTCTTT.

This clone was seen a few times. The rearrangement links TRBV18 to TRBJ2-5, with a possible D match to TRBD2 (6 bases). CDR3 length equals 14 residues. Germline CDR1 KGHSH, CDR2 LQKENI. Trimming shortened V by 4 bases and J by 7 bases, and 16 bases separated the two germline ends. In nucleotides, the CDR3 is TGTGCCAGCTCACTATATCGGGACTCGGGGACCCAGTACTTC. Translated: CASSLYRDSGTQYF.

This clone was picked up one time. The rearrangement uses TRBV11-2 and TRBJ2-6, with D hard to call. Germline V gene data show CDR1 as SGHAT and CDR2 as FQNNGV. The CDR3 spans 13 residues. The germline V and J ends were trimmed by 5 bases and 1 base, with 3 bases remaining between them. CDR3: CASSQSGANVLTF. The CDR3 DNA reads as TGTGCCAGCAGCCAATCTGGGGCCAACGTCCTGACTTTC.

This clone was counted a single time. The chain has TRBV28 and TRBJ1-4; 8 bases align to TRBD1. Germline-derived CDR1 and CDR2 are MDHEN and SYDVKM. V shed 8 bases, J shed 8 bases, and the junction held 7 bases outside the gene matches. The CDR3 has 13 amino acids. Here the CDR3 DNA reads TGTGCCAGCCAAGGACAGGGAGTGGAAAAACTGTTTTTT. It yields the protein CASQGQGVEKLFF.